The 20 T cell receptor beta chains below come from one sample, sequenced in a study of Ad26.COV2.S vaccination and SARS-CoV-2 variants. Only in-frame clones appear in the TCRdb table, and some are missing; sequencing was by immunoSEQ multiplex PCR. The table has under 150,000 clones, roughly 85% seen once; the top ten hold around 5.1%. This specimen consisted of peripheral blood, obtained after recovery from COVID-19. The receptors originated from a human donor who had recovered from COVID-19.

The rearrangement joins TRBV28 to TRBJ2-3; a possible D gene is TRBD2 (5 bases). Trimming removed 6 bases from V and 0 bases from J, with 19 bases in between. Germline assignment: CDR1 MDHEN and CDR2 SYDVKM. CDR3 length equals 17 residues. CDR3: CASSPTQLGESTDTQYF. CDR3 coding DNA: TGTGCCAGCAGCCCAACCCAACTAGGTGAGAGCACAGATACGCAGTATTTT.

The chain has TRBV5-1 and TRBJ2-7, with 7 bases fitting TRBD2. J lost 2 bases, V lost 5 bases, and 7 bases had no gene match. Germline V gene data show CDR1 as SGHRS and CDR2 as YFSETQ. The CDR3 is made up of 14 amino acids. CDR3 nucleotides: TGCGCCAGCAGGTGGGGGGGAGCGACCTACGAGCAGTACTTC. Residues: CASRWGGATYEQYF.

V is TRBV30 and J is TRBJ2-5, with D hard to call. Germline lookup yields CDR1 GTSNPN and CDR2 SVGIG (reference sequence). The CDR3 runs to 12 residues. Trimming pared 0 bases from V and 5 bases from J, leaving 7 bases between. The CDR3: CAWSVPRETQYF. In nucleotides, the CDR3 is TGTGCCTGGAGTGTACCGCGGGAGACCCAGTACTTC.

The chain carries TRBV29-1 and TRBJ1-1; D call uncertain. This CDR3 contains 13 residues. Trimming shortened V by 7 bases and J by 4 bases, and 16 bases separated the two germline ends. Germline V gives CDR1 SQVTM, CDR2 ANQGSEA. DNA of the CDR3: TGCAGCGCTGGAAGAACCCCACCCACTGAAGCTTTCTTT. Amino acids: CSAGRTPPTEAFF. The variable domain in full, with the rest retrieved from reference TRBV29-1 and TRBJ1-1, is SAVISQKPSRDICQRGTSLTIQCQVDSQVTMMFWYRQQPGQSLTLIATANQGSEATYESGFVIDKFPISRPNLTFSTLTVSNMSPEDSSIYLCSAGRTPPTEAFFGQGTRLTVV.

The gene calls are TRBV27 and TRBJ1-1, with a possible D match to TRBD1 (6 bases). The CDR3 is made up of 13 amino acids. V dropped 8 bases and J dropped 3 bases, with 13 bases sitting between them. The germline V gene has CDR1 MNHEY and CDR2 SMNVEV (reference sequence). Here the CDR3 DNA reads TGTGCCAGCGGAAGAAAGGGGGACACTGAAGCTTTCTTT. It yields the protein CASGRKGDTEAFF.

The DNA for the CDR3 is TGTGCCAGCACTGCCCCCCGAGACAGGGGTAGTGGTGAGCAGTTCTTC. Residues: CASTAPRDRGSGEQFF. The chain joins TRBV28 to TRBJ2-1; 8 bases align to TRBD1. CDR1 is MDHEN, CDR2 SYDVKM, per germline. There are 16 residues in the CDR3. J gave up 9 bases and V 7 bases, and 17 bases lay outside the gene matches.

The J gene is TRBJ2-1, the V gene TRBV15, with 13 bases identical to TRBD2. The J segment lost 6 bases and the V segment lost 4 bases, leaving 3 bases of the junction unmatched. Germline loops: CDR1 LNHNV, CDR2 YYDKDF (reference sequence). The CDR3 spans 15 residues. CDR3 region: CATSKTSGGANEQFF. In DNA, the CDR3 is TGTGCCACCAGCAAAACTAGCGGGGGGGCCAATGAGCAGTTCTTC.

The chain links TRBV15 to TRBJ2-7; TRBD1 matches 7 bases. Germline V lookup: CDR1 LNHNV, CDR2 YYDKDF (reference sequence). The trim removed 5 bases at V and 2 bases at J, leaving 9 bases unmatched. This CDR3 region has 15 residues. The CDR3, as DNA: TGTGCCACCAGCGGCAAAGACAGGGACCCCTACGAGCAGTACTTC. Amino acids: CATSGKDRDPYEQYF.

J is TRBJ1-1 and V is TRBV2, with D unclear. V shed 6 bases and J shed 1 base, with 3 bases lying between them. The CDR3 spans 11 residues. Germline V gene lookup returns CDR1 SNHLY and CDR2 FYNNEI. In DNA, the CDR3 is TGTGCCAGCAGAAGGAACACTGAAGCTTTCTTT. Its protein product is CASRRNTEAFF.

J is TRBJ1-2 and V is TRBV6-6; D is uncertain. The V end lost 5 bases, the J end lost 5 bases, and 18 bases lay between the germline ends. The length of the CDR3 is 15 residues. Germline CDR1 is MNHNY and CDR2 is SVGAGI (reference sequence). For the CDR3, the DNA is TGTGCCAGCAGTAGACCAGGAACGGGCCTTTATGGCTACACCTTC. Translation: CASSRPGTGLYGYTF.

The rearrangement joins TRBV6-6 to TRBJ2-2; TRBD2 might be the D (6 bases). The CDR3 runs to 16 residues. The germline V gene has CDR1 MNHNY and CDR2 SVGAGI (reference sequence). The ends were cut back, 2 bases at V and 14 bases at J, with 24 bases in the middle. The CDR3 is CASSYPGLGEDLTLFF. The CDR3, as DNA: TGTGCCAGCAGTTACCCCGGGCTAGGGGAGGACCTGACTCTGTTTTTT.

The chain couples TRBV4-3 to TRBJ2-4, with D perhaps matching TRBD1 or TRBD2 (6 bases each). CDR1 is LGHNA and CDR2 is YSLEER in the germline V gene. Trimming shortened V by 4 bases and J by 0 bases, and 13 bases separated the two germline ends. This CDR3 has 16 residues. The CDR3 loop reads CASSLGGSSAKNIQYF. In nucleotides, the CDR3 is TGCGCCAGCAGCCTGGGGGGCTCGTCAGCCAAAAACATTCAGTACTTC.

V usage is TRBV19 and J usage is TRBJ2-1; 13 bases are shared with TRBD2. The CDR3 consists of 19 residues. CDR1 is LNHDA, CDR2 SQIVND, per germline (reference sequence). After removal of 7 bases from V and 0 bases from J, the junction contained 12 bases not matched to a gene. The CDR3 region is CASIKGTSGESSSYNEQFF. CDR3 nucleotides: TGTGCCAGTATCAAAGGGACTAGCGGGGAATCCAGCTCCTACAATGAGCAGTTCTTC.

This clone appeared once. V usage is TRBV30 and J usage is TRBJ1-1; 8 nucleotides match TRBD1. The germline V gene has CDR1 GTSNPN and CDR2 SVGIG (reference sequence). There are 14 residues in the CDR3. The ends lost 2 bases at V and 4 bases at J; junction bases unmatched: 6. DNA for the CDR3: TGTGCCTGGAGTTTGGACAGGGAGGCCACTGAAGCTTTCTTT. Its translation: CAWSLDREATEAFF.

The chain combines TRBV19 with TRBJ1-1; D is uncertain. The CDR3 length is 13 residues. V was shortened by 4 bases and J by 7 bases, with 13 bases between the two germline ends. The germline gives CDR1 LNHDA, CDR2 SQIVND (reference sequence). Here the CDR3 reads CASSRIGGDEAFF. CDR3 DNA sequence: TGTGCCAGTAGTAGGATCGGCGGAGATGAAGCTTTCTTT.

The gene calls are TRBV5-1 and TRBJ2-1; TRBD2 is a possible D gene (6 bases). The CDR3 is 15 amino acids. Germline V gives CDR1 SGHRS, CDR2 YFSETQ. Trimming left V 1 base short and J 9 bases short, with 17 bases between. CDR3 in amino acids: CASSLWAAGGTEQFF. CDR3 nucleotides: TGCGCCAGCAGCTTGTGGGCGGCCGGAGGGACTGAGCAGTTCTTC.

In DNA form, the CDR3 reads TGTGCCAGCAGTGAAGATAGGCAGGGGACCACAGATACGCAGTATTTT. Protein product: CASSEDRQGTTDTQYF. The chain couples TRBV6-1 to TRBJ2-3; possible D gene TRBD1, 6 bases. This CDR3 spans 16 amino acids. V was shortened by 1 base and J by 2 bases, with 13 bases between the two germline ends. The germline CDR1 and CDR2 sequences are MNHNS and SASEGT.

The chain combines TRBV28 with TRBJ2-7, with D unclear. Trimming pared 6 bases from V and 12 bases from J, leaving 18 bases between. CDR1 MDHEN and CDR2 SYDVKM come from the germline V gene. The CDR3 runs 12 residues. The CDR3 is CASRPRHPPSYF. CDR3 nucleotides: TGTGCCAGCAGGCCACGGCACCCGCCCTCGTACTTC. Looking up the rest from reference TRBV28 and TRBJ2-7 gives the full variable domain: DVKVTQSSRYLVKRTGEKVFLECVQDMDHENMFWYRQDPGLGLRLIYFSYDVKMKEKGDIPEGYSVSREKKERFSLILESASTNQTSMYLCASRPRHPPSYFGPGTRLTVT.

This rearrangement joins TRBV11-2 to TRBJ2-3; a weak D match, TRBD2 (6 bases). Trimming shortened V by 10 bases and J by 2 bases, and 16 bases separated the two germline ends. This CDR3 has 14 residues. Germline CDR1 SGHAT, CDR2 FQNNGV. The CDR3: CATSPGLHTDTQYF. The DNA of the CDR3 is TGTGCCACCTCCCCGGGACTCCACACAGATACGCAGTATTTT. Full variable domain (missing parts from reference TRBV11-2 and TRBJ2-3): EAGVAQSPRYKIIEKRQSVAFWCNPISGHATLYWYQQILGQGPKLLIQFQNNGVVDDSQLPKDRFSAERLKGVDSTLKIQPAKLEDSAVYLCATSPGLHTDTQYFGPGTRLTVL.

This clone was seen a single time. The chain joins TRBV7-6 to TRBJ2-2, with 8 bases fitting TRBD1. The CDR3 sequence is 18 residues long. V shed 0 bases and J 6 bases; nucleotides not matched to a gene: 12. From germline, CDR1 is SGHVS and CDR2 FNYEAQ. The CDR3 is CASSLAGTGARLSGELFF. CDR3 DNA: TGTGCCAGCAGCTTAGCCGGGACAGGAGCCCGTTTGTCCGGGGAGCTGTTTTTT.